A single sample is the source of the 3 T cell receptor beta chains below, sequenced in a study of CXCR3-negative and CXCR3-positive naive CD8 T cells. UMI labels and 5' RACE were used to prepare the TRB cDNA libraries. TCRdb reprocessed the 5' RACE reads, with one entry per CDR3 protein and no DNA. Its clone listing holds around 96,000 distinct CDR3 sequences. The sequenced sample was naive CXCR3- CD8+ T cells from blood. Subset specified: CD45RO-CCR7+CD27+CD95- naive CD8+ T cells lacking CXCR3 (TNR3-). These TCRs come from a human donor in good health. Some clones in this sample may be carry-over from other donors' samples.

The genes are TRBV5-1 and TRBJ1-1. The germline CDR1 and CDR2 sequences are SGHRS and YFSETQ. The CDR3 runs 13 residues. The CDR3 sequence: CASSLAENTEAFF.

The rearrangement uses TRBV10-1 and TRBJ1-5; the TCRdb D gene call, TRBD1, has no DNA to confirm it. This CDR3 is 18 amino acids long. Germline values: CDR1 WNHNN, CDR2 SYGVQD (reference sequence). CDR3 residues: CASSESETVTTGGQPQHF.

The V call is TRBV7-3, the J call TRBJ1-1. Germline CDR1 SGHTA, CDR2 FQGTGA. CDR3 length: 13 amino acids. CDR3 region: CASSSGVNTEAFF.